This T cell receptor (beta chain) appears in the sequencing data of a study of blood T cells in healthy people across ages (dated by TCRdb to between 2014 and 2016). About the study as a whole: Template switching captured roughly one uniquely barcoded TCR beta cDNA molecule per two T cells in model experiments. Donors were grouped into four age groups: young (average roughly 15 years), middle-aged (roughly 37), aged (around 60) and long-lived (less than 85). To avoid experimental bias, donors of different ages were distributed randomly across sequencing lanes. The study measured age-related changes in TCR beta repertoire diversity using deep sequencing normalized with unique cDNA molecular identifiers. Using the same blood draw, the study looked at two additional independent replicas of 1 million unique cDNA reads for two donors, one aged 18 to 29 and the other aged 80 or older. The full study reports these points: Since profiling was done on bulk unsorted PBMCs, naive and antigen-experienced compartments could not be conclusively compared. The CMV infection status of donors was not known, potentially confounding age-related changes in expanded clonotypes. Total diversity estimates from one million sequenced T cells were considered lower bounds and underestimates. There was a strong correlation between observed TCR beta diversity and the percentage of naive T cells measured by flow cytometry. Compared with the aged group, the long-lived group had more naive CD4+ T cells, fewer expanded clones and increased TCR diversity, suggesting age selection. Observed TCR beta diversity per million T cells fell roughly linearly with age, and a significant reduction was already apparent by age about 36.

Regarding this clonotype: The specificity of this receptor is unknown. No base-level quality is on record; no much larger clone is a single base apart.

In the germline V gene, CDR1 corresponds to SGHTA and CDR2 to FQGNSA. Spanning cysteine to phenylalanine, the CDR3 consists of 16 amino acids. The sequence is cut down to CDR3 DNA, 48 bases in frame from base 1. A distance of 22 bases separates the germline ends of V and J, which lose 5 bases and 8 bases respectively. The method was 5' RACE. TCRdb lists the instrument as Illumina HiSeq 2500. The second PCR ran for about 7 to 11 cycles and used a J-beta primer mix along with a sample-barcoded 5' primer. A unique molecular identifier was introduced onto each TCR beta cDNA molecule by a template-switch 5' adaptor carrying 12 random nucleotides. Each sample yielded at least 2.5 million CDR3-containing paired-end reads. First-strand cDNA was synthesized from all RNA with the Mint cDNA synthesis kit, primed by a TRBC-specific oligonucleotide. All cDNA was treated with uracil-DNA glycosylase and then went through a first 18-cycle PCR with the universal primers M1SS and BC2_uni_R. As for the original processing: Normalization of each sample was performed by random selection of 1 million high-quality reads, each carrying a distinct molecular identifier. Instead of being binned into consensus sequences, reads that shared molecular identifiers were thrown out. MiTCR, with a Q25 quality threshold and the strictest error-elimination algorithm, was used for CDR3 identification, clonotype clustering and error correction. A nonparametric unseen species model with Euler transformation was used to estimate a lower bound on total TCR beta diversity. TCRdb's own reprocessing of the public reads used fastp at Q25 and MiXCR and kept productive beta chains. Each record represents a unique CDR3 protein, reported with the most common genes and DNA among its rows. These V and J calls originate from TCRdb's pipeline instead of the authors' own analysis. The sample contains hundreds of thousands of distinct CDR3 sequences, roughly 49% of them found a single time. The ten largest clones represent around 32% of the sample.

Donors were approximately 42 systemically healthy Caucasian individuals from Russia aged roughly 6 to 90 years. Each donor gave around 9 milliliters of peripheral blood, collected into EDTA-treated Vacutainer tubes. Ficoll-Paque density-gradient centrifugation was used to isolate PBMCs, with at least 6.5 million obtained per sample. Total RNA, at least 6 micrograms per sample, was extracted from PBMCs with Trizol reagent. For every donor, flow cytometry on a PBMC aliquot measured the percentage of naive CD45RAhigh/CD27high T cells. The TCR sequence derives from a woman aged 60-70 years in good health. The V gene is TRBV7-2 and the J gene is TRBJ2-1; the D gene lacks a confident call. Sequenced input: blood. The CDR3 has the sequence CASSVELAVVSHEQFF. The sequenced DNA: TGTGCCAGCAGCGTAGAATTGGCCGTGGTTTCCCATGAGCAGTTCTTC.